These T cell receptor beta chains were read from a single sample in a study of T-cell reconstitution after alpha-beta-depleted transplantation in children. TCRdb redid the calling of the PCR reads with MiXCR, one entry per CDR3 protein. The sample gives a few hundred thousand distinct CDR3 sequences, 10% of which show up once; roughly 2.5% is in the top ten. Here the sequenced sample was PBMCs from the stem cell graft donor, taken from the stem cell graft. The receptors were sampled from a human donor who donated a stem cell graft to a child with acute lymphoblastic leukemia. Each CDR3 is given with its conserved first and last residue. A D gene is named only where the DNA matches it firmly. Clone size is not always given. Where it is, it says once, few, many or a class for expanded clones.

J,D,V,size,CDR3,DNA
TRBJ1-5,NA,TRBV18,few,CASSPSMGNQPQHF,TGTGCCAGCTCACCTTCGATGGGCAATCAGCCCCAGCATTTT
TRBJ1-2,TRBD1,TRBV4-1,many,CASSQDGDRAIYGYTF,TGCGCCAGCAGCCAAGATGGGGACAGGGCCATCTATGGCTACACCTTC
TRBJ2-7,TRBD2,TRBV4-1,many,CASSQELAAAYEQYF,TGCGCCAGCAGCCAAGAGCTAGCGGCTGCCTACGAGCAGTACTTC
TRBJ1-5,NA,TRBV2,few,CASSEETTQPQHF,TGTGCCAGCAGTGAAGAGACAACTCAGCCCCAGCATTTT
TRBJ2-7,NA,TRBV9,many,CASSVGWGPREQYF,TGTGCCAGCAGCGTAGGGTGGGGCCCGCGGGAGCAGTACTTC
TRBJ2-2,TRBD2,TRBV20-1,few,CSARVPAGGPDTGELFF,TGCAGTGCTAGAGTACCAGCGGGAGGGCCGGACACCGGGGAGCTGTTTTTT
TRBJ2-1,NA,TRBV5-1,many,CASSLAVSKYNEQFF,TGCGCCAGCAGCTTGGCGGTTAGCAAATACAATGAGCAGTTCTTC
TRBJ2-5,NA,TRBV5-1,many,CASSLGAQETQYF,TGCGCCAGCAGCTTGGGGGCCCAAGAGACCCAGTACTTC
TRBJ1-2,TRBD1,TRBV10-3,NA,CAISESTGDGYTF,TGTGCCATCAGTGAGTCGACAGGGGATGGCTACACCTTC
TRBJ1-2,TRBD1,TRBV7-9,few,CASSRPGGGGDYGYTF,TGTGCCAGCAGCCGCCCAGGGGGCGGGGGCGACTATGGCTACACCTTC
TRBJ2-2,TRBD1,TRBV9,NA,CASSVDPGGLTGELFF,TGTGCCAGCAGCGTAGACCCAGGGGGCCTTACTGGGGAGCTGTTTTTT
TRBJ2-7,NA,TRBV4-1,many,CASSQVGGEQYF,TGCGCCAGCAGCCAAGTGGGTGGTGAGCAGTACTTC
TRBJ2-7,NA,TRBV20-1,few,CSARGGDPIYEQYF,TGCAGTGCTAGAGGGGGGGACCCTATCTACGAGCAGTACTTC
TRBJ1-2,NA,TRBV5-1,NA,CASSSLQSYGYTF,TGCGCCAGCAGCTCTCTGCAATCCTATGGCTACACCTTC
TRBJ2-7,NA,TRBV27,NA,CASSQAAGQISYEQYF,TGTGCCAGCAGCCAGGCGGCGGGTCAAATTTCCTACGAGCAGTACTTC
TRBJ2-1,NA,TRBV7-3,NA,CASSLERLENNEQFF,TGTGCCAGCAGCTTAGAGCGTCTAGAAAACAATGAGCAGTTCTTC
TRBJ2-1,NA,TRBV11-2,few,CASSYLYNEQFF,TGTGCCAGCAGCTATTTGTACAATGAGCAGTTCTTC
TRBJ2-3,NA,TRBV5-1,NA,CASTPNSVDTQYF,TGCGCCAGCACCCCGAATTCGGTAGATACGCAGTATTTT
TRBJ2-3,NA,TRBV4-3,few,CASSQYTGGADTQYF,TGCGCCAGCAGCCAATATACGGGCGGCGCAGATACGCAGTATTTT
TRBJ2-7,NA,TRBV10-3,NA,CAISAGGTYEQYF,TGTGCCATCAGTGCCGGCGGGACCTACGAGCAGTACTTC
TRBJ2-7,TRBD1,TRBV18,NA,CASSPRTGVAYEQYF,TGTGCCAGCTCACCGAGGACAGGGGTAGCCTACGAGCAGTACTTC
TRBJ2-7,NA,TRBV4-2,NA,CASSQRFPPIYEQYF,TGTGCCAGCAGCCAAAGGTTCCCTCCTATCTACGAGCAGTACTTC
TRBJ2-1,TRBD2,TRBV5-1,NA,CASSLGGALAGIYNEQFF,TGCGCCAGCAGCTTGGGGGGGGCTCTAGCGGGGATCTACAATGAGCAGTTCTTC
TRBJ2-1,NA,TRBV4-1,many,CASSQATWSSYNEQFF,TGCGCCAGCAGCCAGGCGACCTGGAGCTCCTACAATGAGCAGTTCTTC
TRBJ2-7,TRBD1,TRBV7-9,few,CASSQGQGNGYEQYF,TGTGCCAGCAGCCAGGGACAGGGGAATGGCTACGAGCAGTACTTC
TRBJ1-2,NA,TRBV4-2,few,CASSQVRGEEGYTF,TGTGCCAGCAGCCAAGTGAGAGGGGAGGAAGGCTACACCTTC
TRBJ2-1,TRBD2,TRBV29-1,NA,CSVDTSGSWPYYNEQFF,TGCAGCGTTGATACTAGCGGGAGTTGGCCCTACTACAATGAGCAGTTCTTC
TRBJ1-5,NA,TRBV12-3/TRBV12-4,few,CASSLVMDSNQPQHF,TGTGCCAGCAGTTTAGTTATGGATAGCAATCAGCCCCAGCATTTT
TRBJ1-1,NA,TRBV7-9,many,CASSRQPEAFF,TGTGCCAGCAGCAGACAGCCTGAAGCTTTCTTT
TRBJ1-5,NA,TRBV29-1,many,CSAGQINQPQHF,TGCAGCGCAGGACAGATCAATCAGCCCCAGCATTTT
TRBJ2-7,NA,TRBV7-9,NA,CASSSSQRAQRYEQYF,TGTGCCAGCAGCTCGTCCCAGAGGGCCCAACGCTACGAGCAGTACTTC
TRBJ2-1,TRBD2,TRBV6-5,NA,CASSYSIGTSGSEEQFF,TGTGCCAGCAGTTACTCGATTGGGACTAGCGGGAGCGAGGAGCAGTTCTTC
TRBJ1-3,NA,TRBV10-3,few,CAISGGDVSSGNTIYF,TGTGCCATCAGTGGGGGGGACGTCAGCTCTGGAAACACCATATATTTT
TRBJ2-7,TRBD1,TRBV4-3,few,CASSQVVGQGVEQYF,TGCGCCAGCAGCCAAGTGGTGGGACAGGGGGTCGAGCAGTACTTC
TRBJ1-5,NA,TRBV28,few,CASSFSRWYSNQPQHF,TGTGCCAGCAGTTTCAGCAGGTGGTATAGCAATCAGCCCCAGCATTTT
TRBJ2-1,TRBD2,TRBV7-9,NA,CASSPPGLAYEQLF,TGTGCCAGCAGCCCCCCGGGACTAGCCTATGAGCAGTTGTTC
TRBJ1-1,NA,TRBV7-9,many,CASNGPLNTEAFF,TGTGCCAGCAACGGTCCGTTGAACACTGAAGCTTTCTTT
TRBJ2-1,NA,TRBV2,many,CACQPDEQFF,TGTGCCTGTCAGCCGGATGAGCAGTTCTTC
TRBJ2-1,TRBD2,TRBV5-1,few,CASSSGNAYNEQFF,TGCGCCAGCAGCAGCGGGAACGCCTACAATGAGCAGTTCTTC
TRBJ2-1,TRBD2,TRBV20-1,few,CWAASGLAHGNEQFF,TGCTGGGCCGCCTCCGGACTAGCGCATGGGAATGAGCAGTTCTTC
TRBJ1-6,TRBD1,TRBV27,NA,CASSFGQGFSPLHF,TGTGCCAGCAGTTTTGGACAGGGCTTCTCACCCCTCCACTTT
TRBJ2-1,NA,TRBV5-1,many,CASSQHYDGNEQFF,TGCGCCAGCAGCCAGCATTACGACGGCAATGAGCAGTTCTTC
TRBJ2-1,TRBD2,TRBV5-1,few,CASRGTSASNEQFF,TGCGCCAGCCGCGGGACTAGCGCGTCCAATGAGCAGTTCTTC
TRBJ1-1,NA,TRBV6-2/TRBV6-3,NA,CATRRQFQAFF,TGTGCCACCAGAAGACAGTTCCAAGCTTTCTTT
TRBJ1-2,NA,TRBV7-8,few,CASSLGIPGGSNYGYTF,TGTGCCAGCAGCTTAGGGATCCCGGGGGGAAGTAACTATGGCTACACCTTC
TRBJ2-7,TRBD1,TRBV2,few,CASTRTGPTYEQYF,TGTGCCAGCACTAGGACAGGGCCTACCTACGAGCAGTACTTC
TRBJ2-7,TRBD2,TRBV7-2,NA,CASSIPGLAGGLSYEQYF,TGTGCCAGCAGCATTCCCGGACTAGCGGGAGGTCTATCCTACGAGCAGTACTTC
TRBJ2-7,TRBD1,TRBV11-1,few,CASSPDPDRAREQYF,TGTGCCAGCAGCCCAGACCCGGACAGGGCGCGGGAGCAGTACTTC
TRBJ2-3,NA,TRBV29-1,many,CSVPLGPADTQYF,TGCAGCGTTCCTCTCGGCCCGGCGGATACGCAGTATTTT
TRBJ2-1,TRBD2,TRBV9,NA,CASSVGASGMSNEQFF,TGTGCCAGCAGCGTAGGGGCTAGCGGGATGAGTAATGAGCAGTTCTTC
TRBJ2-7,TRBD2,TRBV20-1,NA,CSARGPTGGRWSYEQYF,TGCAGTGCTAGAGGCCCGACGGGGGGACGGTGGTCCTACGAGCAGTACTTC
TRBJ2-3,TRBD1,TRBV28,many,CASSFGGQGRDTQYF,TGTGCCAGCAGTTTTGGGGGACAGGGGCGAGATACGCAGTATTTT
TRBJ2-2,NA,TRBV3-1,NA,CASSQRPLTSAGELFF,TGTGCCAGCAGCCAAAGGCCCCTAACGTCGGCCGGGGAGCTGTTTTTT
TRBJ2-5,TRBD2,TRBV9,many,CASSVGTSGTQETQYF,TGTGCCAGCAGCGTAGGGACTAGCGGGACACAAGAGACCCAGTACTTC
TRBJ2-3,TRBD2,TRBV9,NA,CASSSIGLANPSTDTQYF,TGTGCCAGCAGCTCAATCGGACTAGCGAACCCTAGCACAGATACGCAGTATTTT
TRBJ2-5,TRBD1,TRBV12-3/TRBV12-4,NA,CVSSFGGQGGETQYF,TGTGTCAGCAGTTTTGGCGGACAGGGTGGAGAGACCCAGTACTTC
TRBJ2-7,TRBD2,TRBV29-1,NA,CSVDRLAGGGEQYF,TGCAGCGTTGATCGTCTAGCGGGAGGAGGGGAGCAGTACTTC
TRBJ2-1,TRBD2,TRBV4-1,NA,CASSQGTSGSDRGNEQFF,TGCGCCAGCAGCCAGGGGACTAGCGGGAGTGACAGGGGCAATGAGCAGTTCTTC